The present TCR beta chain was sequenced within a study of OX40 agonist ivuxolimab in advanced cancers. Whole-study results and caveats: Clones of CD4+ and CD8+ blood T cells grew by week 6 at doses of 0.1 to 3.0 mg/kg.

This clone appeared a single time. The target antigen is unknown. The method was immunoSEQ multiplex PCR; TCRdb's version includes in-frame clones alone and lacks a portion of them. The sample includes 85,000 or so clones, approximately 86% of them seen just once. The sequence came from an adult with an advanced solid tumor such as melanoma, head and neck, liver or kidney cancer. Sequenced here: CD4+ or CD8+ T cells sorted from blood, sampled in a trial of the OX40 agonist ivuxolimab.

In DNA form, the CDR3 reads TGTGCCAGCAGCCACTTGCGAGCGGGGGGCTCCTACGAGCAGTACTTC. Translating gives CASSHLRAGGSYEQYF. This sequence joins TRBV5-4 and TRBJ2-7, with 9 bases lining up with TRBD2. This CDR3 has 16 amino acids. The germline V gene has CDR1 SGHNT and CDR2 YYREEE (reference sequence). Unmatched junction bases numbered 8, after V lost 4 bases and J lost 0 bases.